What follows are 25 T cell receptor beta chains derived from one specimen sequenced in a study. A single record per CDR3 protein comes from TCRdb applying MiXCR to the RT-PCR reads. The repertoire holds about 680,000 distinct CDR3 sequences, with around 14% as singletons. Sequenced input: memory CD4+ T cells from blood. All receptors come from a female donor in good health, serving as a healthy control.

This clonotype was seen more than once but under ten times. The chain joins TRBV4-2 to TRBJ1-2; D ambiguous. The CDR3 has 16 residues. The germline gives CDR1 LGHNA, CDR2 YNFKEQ. V lost 1 base to trimming and J lost 1 base, with 13 bases between them. CDR3 in DNA: TGTGCCAGCAGCCAAGCGTCCCAGACTGTTAACTATGGCTACACCTTC. It yields the protein CASSQASQTVNYGYTF.

In its sample, this clonotype was seen many times. The chain is built from TRBV7-9 and TRBJ2-3; D unclear. The germline gives CDR1 SEHNR, CDR2 FQNEAQ (reference sequence). The CDR3 consists of 12 residues. V lost 3 bases and J lost 4, with 5 bases in between. The CDR3 is CASSFSPDTQYF. The CDR3, as DNA: TGTGCCAGCAGCTTTTCTCCAGATACGCAGTATTTT.

This sequence joins TRBV7-2 and TRBJ2-1, with D unresolved. Germline assignment: CDR1 SGHTA and CDR2 FQGNSA. The CDR3 length is 11 residues. V lost 5 bases and J lost 10, with 9 bases in between. The CDR3 spells CASSAITEQFF. Written as DNA, the CDR3 is TGTGCCAGCAGCGCCATAACGGAGCAGTTCTTC.

This clonotype showed up just a few times. The V gene is TRBV5-1, the J gene TRBJ2-3; 7 nucleotides align to TRBD2. V dropped 0 bases and J dropped 0; count of bases not matched to a gene: 13. This CDR3 is 19 amino acids long. Germline lookup yields CDR1 SGHRS and CDR2 YFSETQ. This CDR3 is CASSLAINSGGASTDTQYF. In nucleotides, the CDR3 is TGCGCCAGCAGCTTGGCCATTAACTCGGGAGGAGCTAGCACAGATACGCAGTATTTT.

This clonotype was seen at least ten times. The rearrangement uses TRBV11-2 and TRBJ1-3, with unresolved D. V was cut by 5 bases and J by 0 bases, with 5 bases left in between. The CDR3 length is 13 residues. Germline loops: CDR1 SGHAT, CDR2 FQNNGV. For the CDR3, the DNA is TGTGCCAGCAGCGCCGACTCTGGAAACACCATATATTTT. It codes for CASSADSGNTIYF.

This clonotype was observed many times. The chain links TRBV4-3 to TRBJ2-1, with TRBD2 matching over 8 bases. Losses at the gene ends were 1 base for V and 4 bases for J; bases not matched to a gene: 6. This CDR3 has 16 amino acids. Germline V lookup: CDR1 LGHNA, CDR2 YSLEER. The CDR3 nucleotides are TGCGCCAGCAGCCAAGGCGGTAGCGGGACGTACAATGAGCAGTTCTTC. Protein sequence: CASSQGGSGTYNEQFF.

The sample holds many counts of this clonotype. The chain has TRBV9 and TRBJ1-1, with D uncertain. The CDR3 is 13 amino acids. V was shortened by 0 bases and J by 3 bases, with 6 bases between the two germline ends. Germline V gives CDR1 SGDLS, CDR2 YYNGEE. Here the CDR3 DNA reads TGTGCCAGCAGCGTAGACAGTTACACTGAAGCTTTCTTT. Amino acids: CASSVDSYTEAFF.

This clonotype turned up a few times. V is TRBV6-1 and J is TRBJ1-2; D is unresolved. CDR3 length: 12 residues. CDR1 is MNHNS and CDR2 is SASEGT in the germline V gene. V gave up 5 bases and J gave up 3 bases, with 7 bases separating them. The DNA of the CDR3 is TGTGCCAGCAGTCCCGACGACTATGGCTACACCTTC. Protein product: CASSPDDYGYTF.

This clonotype showed up many times. The genes are TRBV6-2 or TRBV6-3 and TRBJ2-1, with 8 bases fitting TRBD1. CDR3 length: 14 amino acids. The V gene end was trimmed by 3 bases and the J gene end by 6 bases; junction bases not matched to a gene: 4. Germline lookup yields CDR1 MNHEY and CDR2 SVGEGT. DNA for the CDR3: TGTGCCAGCAGTTATCGGACAGGGCTCAATGAGCAGTTCTTC. Protein sequence: CASSYRTGLNEQFF.

The V call is TRBV5-1, the J call TRBJ2-5; tentative D call: TRBD2 (7 bases). The CDR3 length is 14 residues. In germline, CDR1 is SGHRS, CDR2 YFSETQ. V gave up 6 bases and J gave up 2 bases, with 14 bases separating them. The CDR3: CASNLAGAQETQYF. For the CDR3, the DNA is TGCGCCAGCAATTTGGCGGGGGCTCAAGAGACCCAGTACTTC.

The rearrangement links TRBV15 to TRBJ2-7; D may be TRBD1 (5 bases). There are 15 residues in the CDR3. Germline V gene lookup returns CDR1 LNHNV and CDR2 YYDKDF (reference sequence). V lost 1 base, J lost 6 bases, and 16 bases lay in between. The CDR3: CATSRAGEGVGEQYF. As DNA, the CDR3 is TGTGCCACCAGCAGAGCTGGAGAAGGGGTTGGCGAGCAGTACTTC.

The rearrangement joins TRBV6-2 or TRBV6-3 to TRBJ2-7; 7 bases are a match to TRBD1. The V gene's germline CDR1 is MNHEY and CDR2 SVGEGT. V lost 6 bases to trimming and J lost 2 bases; unmatched junction nucleotides: 13. The length of the CDR3 is 16 residues. CDR3 nucleotides: TGTGCCAGCAGCTCAGAATTAGGACAGGTAACCTACGAGCAGTACTTC. Amino acid sequence: CASSSELGQVTYEQYF.

This clonotype was detected many times. The rearrangement links TRBV29-1 to TRBJ1-5; TRBD1 aligns across 7 bases. The V gene end was trimmed by 4 bases and the J gene end by 3 bases; junction bases not matched to a gene: 3. The CDR3 runs 13 residues. Germline V CDR1 and CDR2: SQVTM, ANQGSEA. The CDR3 DNA follows: TGCAGCGTTGGAGGGGGCTACAATCAGCCCCAGCATTTT. Translating it yields CSVGGGYNQPQHF. The whole variable domain, remainder taken from reference TRBV29-1 and TRBJ1-5, is SAVISQKPSRDICQRGTSLTIQCQVDSQVTMMFWYRQQPGQSLTLIATANQGSEATYESGFVIDKFPISRPNLTFSTLTVSNMSPEDSSIYLCSVGGGYNQPQHFGDGTRLSIL.

A few counts support this clonotype. The chain is built from TRBV5-1 and TRBJ1-3; possible D gene TRBD1, 6 bases. Germline V gives CDR1 SGHRS, CDR2 YFSETQ. The germline V and J ends were trimmed by 1 base and 0 bases, with 11 bases remaining between them. The length of the CDR3 is 16 residues. In DNA form, the CDR3 reads TGCGCCAGCAGCTTGATTCCAGGGGCCTCTGGAAACACCATATATTTT. It codes for CASSLIPGASGNTIYF.

A few counts support this clonotype. V gene TRBV7-2 combines with J gene TRBJ2-1; possible D gene TRBD2, 6 bases. V lost 5 bases and J lost 2, with 19 bases in between. Per germline, CDR1 SGHTA and CDR2 FQGNSA. The CDR3 totals 17 residues. As DNA, the CDR3 is TGTGCCAGCAGCGGCGGTGGGACTGGAACTACCTACAATGAGCAGTTCTTC. It specifies CASSGGGTGTTYNEQFF.

The genes are TRBV7-6 and TRBJ2-1; 9 positions agree with TRBD2. The ends lost 4 bases at V and 7 bases at J; junction bases unmatched: 8. Looked up from germline, CDR1 is SGHVS and CDR2 is FNYEAQ. There are 15 residues in the CDR3. The CDR3 DNA follows: TGTGCCAGCAGCTCGACTAGCGGAGGGGGGAATGAGCAGTTCTTC. Its protein is CASSSTSGGGNEQFF. The entire variable domain, with the rest obtained from reference TRBV7-6 and TRBJ2-1, is as follows: GAGVSQSPRYKVTKRGQDVALRCDPISGHVSLYWYRQALGQGPEFLTYFNYEAQQDKSGLPNDRFSAERPEGSISTLTIQRTEQRDSAMYRCASSSTSGGGNEQFFGPGTRLTVL.

This clonotype was counted at least ten times. The chain links TRBV29-1 to TRBJ2-3; D tentatively reads TRBD1 or TRBD2 (6 bases each). CDR3 size: 12 residues. Germline lookup yields CDR1 SQVTM and CDR2 ANQGSEA. V was shortened by 7 bases and J by 4 bases, with 12 bases between the two germline ends. The CDR3 nucleotides read TGCAGCGGAAGGGGGGCTGCAGATACGCAGTATTTT. Its protein is CSGRGAADTQYF.

The CDR3 spells CASSQGAPGASTDTQYF. The CDR3 DNA reads as TGCGCCAGCAGCCAAGGTGCCCCAGGGGCCTCGACAGATACGCAGTATTTT. The chain uses TRBV4-3 and TRBJ2-3, with D perhaps matching TRBD1 (6 bases). Germline V gene data show CDR1 as LGHNA and CDR2 as YSLEER. The CDR3 totals 17 residues. Between the trimmed V and J ends, which lost 1 base and 3 bases, there was a span of 17 bases.

The table lists this clonotype with a few counts. The chain links TRBV20-1 to TRBJ1-2; D is perhaps TRBD1 (6 bases). Germline V gene lookup returns CDR1 DFQATT and CDR2 SNEGSKA (reference sequence). The CDR3 has 15 residues. The V end lost 2 bases, the J end lost 0 bases, and 13 bases lay between the germline ends. The CDR3 loop is CSARIDRRPNYGYTF. For the CDR3, the DNA is TGCAGTGCTAGAATTGACAGGCGACCTAACTATGGCTACACCTTC.

About this clonotype itself: A much larger clone lies one base from this, so it may be a read error. The rearrangement uses TRBV7-2 and TRBJ2-5, with 9 positions matching TRBD2. With 3 bases clipped from V and 1 base from J, the junction kept 6 bases outside the gene matches. Germline CDR1 SGHTA, CDR2 FQGNSA. CDR3 length: 16 residues. CDR3 sequence: CASSFALTSGQETQYF. DNA of the CDR3: TGTGCCAGCAGCTTTGCACTGACTAGCGGCCAAGAGACCCAGTACTTC.

This clonotype has a handful of counts. The genes are TRBV7-9 and TRBJ2-7, with 7 positions matching TRBD1. The CDR3 consists of 16 residues. The germline V gene has CDR1 SEHNR and CDR2 FQNEAQ (reference sequence). J gave up 2 bases and V 0 bases, and 7 bases lay outside the gene matches. CDR3 in amino acids: CASSLARDSATYEQYF. The CDR3 nucleotides read TGTGCCAGCAGCTTAGCGAGGGACAGTGCCACCTACGAGCAGTACTTC.

In this sample, this clonotype turned up a few times. In DNA, the CDR3 is TGTGCCAGCAGCGTAAATCCAGGGGGTGCCTACGAGCAGTACTTC. Its protein product is CASSVNPGGAYEQYF. The rearrangement uses TRBV9 and TRBJ2-7; TRBD1 agrees at 7 bases. The CDR3 extends over 15 amino acids. The V gene end was trimmed by 1 base and the J gene end by 2 bases; junction bases not matched to a gene: 6. The germline CDR1 and CDR2 sequences are SGDLS and YYNGEE.

The CDR3, as DNA: TGTGCCAGCAGCCTCTCAGGGGGCGCGGGGGGCTACACCTTC. It codes for CASSLSGGAGGYTF. The chain combines TRBV12-3 or TRBV12-4 with TRBJ1-2; 8 positions match TRBD1. The CDR3 sequence is 14 residues long. Trimming at V came to 6 bases and at J to 8 bases, leaving 11 bases not matched to a gene.

This clonotype occurred a few times. V is TRBV6-2 or TRBV6-3 and J is TRBJ1-3, with no clear D. Trimming cost V 6 bases and J 2 bases, with 20 bases left between them. Germline CDR1 and CDR2: MNHEY and SVGEGT. The CDR3 is made up of 17 amino acids. DNA of the CDR3: TGTGCCAGCAGCCCGGACGGATACCTCGACCCTGGAAACACCATATATTTT. This translates into CASSPDGYLDPGNTIYF.

There are a few counts of this clonotype. The rearrangement links TRBV6-6 to TRBJ1-2; no definite D call. V was clipped by 3 bases and J by 0 bases, with 11 bases between them. Per the germline V gene, CDR1 is MNHNY and CDR2 is SVGAGI (reference sequence). The length of the CDR3 is 15 residues. In DNA, the CDR3 is TGTGCCAGCAGTTATGGGAGACCAGCTAACTATGGCTACACCTTC. Its translation is CASSYGRPANYGYTF.